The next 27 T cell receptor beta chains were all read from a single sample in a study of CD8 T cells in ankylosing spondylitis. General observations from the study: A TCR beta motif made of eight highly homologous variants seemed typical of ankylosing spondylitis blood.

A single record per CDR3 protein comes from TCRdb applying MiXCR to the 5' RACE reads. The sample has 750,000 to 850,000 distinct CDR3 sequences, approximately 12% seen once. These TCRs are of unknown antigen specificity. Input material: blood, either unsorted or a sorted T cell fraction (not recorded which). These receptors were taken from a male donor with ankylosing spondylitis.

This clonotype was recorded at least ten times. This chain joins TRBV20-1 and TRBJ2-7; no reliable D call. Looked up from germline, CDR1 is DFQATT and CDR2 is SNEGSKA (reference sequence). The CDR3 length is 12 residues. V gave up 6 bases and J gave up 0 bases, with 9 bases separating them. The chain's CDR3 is CSASKASYEQYF. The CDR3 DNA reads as TGCAGTGCAAGTAAAGCCTCCTACGAGCAGTACTTC.

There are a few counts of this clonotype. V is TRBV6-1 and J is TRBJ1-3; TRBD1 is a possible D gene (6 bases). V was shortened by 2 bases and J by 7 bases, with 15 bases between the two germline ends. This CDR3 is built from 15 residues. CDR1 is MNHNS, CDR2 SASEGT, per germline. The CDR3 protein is CASSERGGASNTIYF. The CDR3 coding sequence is TGTGCCAGCAGTGAAAGGGGGGGCGCGTCTAACACCATATATTTT.

CDR3 nucleotide sequence: TGTGCCAGCGGGAGCCTAGGGGGTATTGCAGAGACCCAGTACTTC. Protein product: CASGSLGGIAETQYF. The chain combines TRBV7-2 with TRBJ2-5; tentative D call: TRBD1 (6 bases). The CDR3 spans 15 residues. Germline V gene lookup returns CDR1 SGHTA and CDR2 FQGNSA. V gave up 8 bases and J gave up 4 bases, with 20 bases separating them. Full variable domain (outside the CDR3, taken from reference TRBV7-2 and TRBJ2-5): GAGVSQSPSNKVTEKGKDVELRCDPISGHTALYWYRQSLGQGLEFLIYFQGNSAPDKSGLPSDRFSAERTGGSVSTLTIQRTQQEDSAVYLCASGSLGGIAETQYFGPGTRLLVL.

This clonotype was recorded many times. CDR3 nucleotide sequence: TGTGCCACCAGCGAGGGGGCTCAAGAGACCCAGTACTTC. It specifies CATSEGAQETQYF. The gene calls are TRBV15 and TRBJ2-5; 7 bases match TRBD1. There are 13 residues in the CDR3. V shed 5 bases and J 2 bases; nucleotides not matched to a gene: 2. Germline V lookup: CDR1 LNHNV, CDR2 YYDKDF (reference sequence). The full variable domain, in which reference TRBV15 and TRBJ2-5 provide the parts outside the CDR3, is DAMVIQNPRYQVTQFGKPVTLSCSQTLNHNVMYWYQQKSSQAPKLLFHYYDKDFNNEADTPDNFQSRRPNTSFCFLDIRSPGLGDTAMYLCATSEGAQETQYFGPGTRLLVL.

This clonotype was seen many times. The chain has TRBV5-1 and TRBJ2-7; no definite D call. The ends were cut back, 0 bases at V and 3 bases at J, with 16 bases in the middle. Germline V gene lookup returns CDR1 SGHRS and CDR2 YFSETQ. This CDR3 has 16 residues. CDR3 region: CASSLAAERLDYEQYF. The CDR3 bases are TGCGCCAGCAGCTTGGCCGCAGAAAGGCTGGACTACGAGCAGTACTTC. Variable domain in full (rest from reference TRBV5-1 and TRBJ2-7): KAGVTQTPRYLIKTRGQQVTLSCSPISGHRSVSWYQQTPGQGLQFLFEYFSETQRNKGNFPGRFSGRQFSNSRSEMNVSTLELGDSALYLCASSLAAERLDYEQYFGPGTRLTVT.

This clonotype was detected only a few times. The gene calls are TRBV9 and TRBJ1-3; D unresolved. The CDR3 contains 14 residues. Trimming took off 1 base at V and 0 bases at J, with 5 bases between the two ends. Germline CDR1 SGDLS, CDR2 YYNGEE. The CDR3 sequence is CASSVTRSGNTIYF. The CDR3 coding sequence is TGTGCCAGCAGCGTAACGCGCTCTGGAAACACCATATATTTT.

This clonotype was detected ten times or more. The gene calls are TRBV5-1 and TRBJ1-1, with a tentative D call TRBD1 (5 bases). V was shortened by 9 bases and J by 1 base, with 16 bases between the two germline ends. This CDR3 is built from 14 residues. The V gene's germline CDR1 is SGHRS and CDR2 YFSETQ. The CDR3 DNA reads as TGCGCCACCTCCCCTCTAACAGGGAACACTGAAGCTTTCTTT. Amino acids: CATSPLTGNTEAFF.

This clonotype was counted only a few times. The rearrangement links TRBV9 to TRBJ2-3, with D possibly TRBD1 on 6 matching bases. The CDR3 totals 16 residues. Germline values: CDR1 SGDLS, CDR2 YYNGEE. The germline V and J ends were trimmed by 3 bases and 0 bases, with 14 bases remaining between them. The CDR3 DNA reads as TGTGCCAGCAGCGCCCCGACAGGATCTAGCACAGATACGCAGTATTTT. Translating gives CASSAPTGSSTDTQYF. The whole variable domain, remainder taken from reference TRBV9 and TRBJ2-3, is DSGVTQTPKHLITATGQRVTLRCSPRSGDLSVYWYQQSLDQGLQFLIQYYNGEERAKGNILERFSAQQFPDLHSELNLSSLELGDSALYFCASSAPTGSSTDTQYFGPGTRLTVL.

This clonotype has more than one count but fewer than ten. DNA for the CDR3: TGTGCCATCAGTGGGACAGGGGAAGTGGGCTACACCTTC. Translating gives CAISGTGEVGYTF. The chain is built from TRBV10-3 and TRBJ1-2; 9 bases align to TRBD1. V shed 4 bases, J shed 8 bases, and the junction held 5 bases outside the gene matches. The CDR3 is 13 residues long. Germline CDR1 ENHRY, CDR2 SYGVKD.

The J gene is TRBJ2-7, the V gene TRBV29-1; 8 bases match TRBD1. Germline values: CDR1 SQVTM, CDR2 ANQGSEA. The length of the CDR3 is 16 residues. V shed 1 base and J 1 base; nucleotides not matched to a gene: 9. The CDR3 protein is CSVEGLRDRPSYEQYF. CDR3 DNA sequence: TGCAGCGTTGAAGGTCTCCGGGACAGGCCATCCTACGAGCAGTACTTC.

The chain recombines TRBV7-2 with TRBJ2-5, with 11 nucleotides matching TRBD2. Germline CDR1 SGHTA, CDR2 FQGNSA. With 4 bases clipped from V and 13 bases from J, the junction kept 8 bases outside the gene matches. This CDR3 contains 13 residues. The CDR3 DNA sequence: TGTGCCAGCAGCTCGGTGACTAGCGGGATTGGGTACTTC. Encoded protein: CASSSVTSGIGYF. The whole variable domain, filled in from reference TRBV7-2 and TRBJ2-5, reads GAGVSQSPSNKVTEKGKDVELRCDPISGHTALYWYRQSLGQGLEFLIYFQGNSAPDKSGLPSDRFSAERTGGSVSTLTIQRTQQEDSAVYLCASSSVTSGIGYFGPGTRLLVL.

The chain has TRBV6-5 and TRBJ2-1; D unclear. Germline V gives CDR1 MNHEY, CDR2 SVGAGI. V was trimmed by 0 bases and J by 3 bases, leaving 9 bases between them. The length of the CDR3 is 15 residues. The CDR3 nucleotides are TGTGCCAGCAGTTACTCGAGGCCTATCTACAATGAGCAGTTCTTC. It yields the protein CASSYSRPIYNEQFF.

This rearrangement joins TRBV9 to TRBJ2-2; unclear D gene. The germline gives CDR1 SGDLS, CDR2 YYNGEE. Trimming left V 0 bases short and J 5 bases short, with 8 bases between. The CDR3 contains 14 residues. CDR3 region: CASSVVMGTGELFF. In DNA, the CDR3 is TGTGCCAGCAGCGTAGTTATGGGAACCGGGGAGCTGTTTTTT.

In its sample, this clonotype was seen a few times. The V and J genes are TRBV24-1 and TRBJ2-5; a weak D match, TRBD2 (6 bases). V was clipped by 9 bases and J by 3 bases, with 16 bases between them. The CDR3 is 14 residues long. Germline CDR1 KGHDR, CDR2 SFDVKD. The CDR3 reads CATRGGVKEETQYF. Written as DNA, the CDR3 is TGTGCCACCCGCGGAGGGGTCAAAGAAGAGACCCAGTACTTC.

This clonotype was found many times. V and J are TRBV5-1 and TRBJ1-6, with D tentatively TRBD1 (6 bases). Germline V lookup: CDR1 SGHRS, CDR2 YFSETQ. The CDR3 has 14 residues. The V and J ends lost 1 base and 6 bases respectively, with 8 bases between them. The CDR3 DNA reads TGCGCCAGCAGCTTGTGGACAGCTAATTCACCCCTCCACTTT. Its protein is CASSLWTANSPLHF.

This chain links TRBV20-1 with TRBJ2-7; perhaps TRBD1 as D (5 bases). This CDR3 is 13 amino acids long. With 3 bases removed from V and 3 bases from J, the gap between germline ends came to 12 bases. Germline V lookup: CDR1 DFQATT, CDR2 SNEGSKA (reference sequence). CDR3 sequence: CSASRAGNYEQYF. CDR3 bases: TGCAGTGCTAGTAGGGCAGGGAACTACGAGCAGTACTTC.

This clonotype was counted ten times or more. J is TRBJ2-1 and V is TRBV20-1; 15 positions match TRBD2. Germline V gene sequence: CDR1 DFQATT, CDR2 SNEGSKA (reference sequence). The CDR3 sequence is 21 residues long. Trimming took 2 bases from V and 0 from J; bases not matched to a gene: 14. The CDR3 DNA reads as TGCAGTGCTAGACCCCCACCCGGGACTAGCGGGAGGATAGACTCCTACAATGAGCAGTTCTTC. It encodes CSARPPPGTSGRIDSYNEQFF.

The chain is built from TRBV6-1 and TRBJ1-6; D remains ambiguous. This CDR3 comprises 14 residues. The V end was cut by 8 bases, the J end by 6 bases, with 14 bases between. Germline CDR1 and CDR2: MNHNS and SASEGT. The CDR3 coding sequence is TGTGCCAGCCAATCCCGGGGTTTTAATTCACCCCTCCACTTT. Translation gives CASQSRGFNSPLHF.

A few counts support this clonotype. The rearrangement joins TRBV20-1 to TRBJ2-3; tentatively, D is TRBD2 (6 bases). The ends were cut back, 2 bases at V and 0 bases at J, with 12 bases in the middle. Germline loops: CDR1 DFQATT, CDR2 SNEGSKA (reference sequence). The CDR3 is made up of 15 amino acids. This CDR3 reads CSARSRGTSTDTQYF. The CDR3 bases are TGCAGTGCTAGATCGCGGGGAACTAGCACAGATACGCAGTATTTT.

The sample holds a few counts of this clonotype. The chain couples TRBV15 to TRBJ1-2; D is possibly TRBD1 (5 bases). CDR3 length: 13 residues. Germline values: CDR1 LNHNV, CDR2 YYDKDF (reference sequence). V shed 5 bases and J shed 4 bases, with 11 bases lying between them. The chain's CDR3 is CATSLRDGYGYTF. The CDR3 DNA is TGTGCCACCAGCTTGCGGGACGGCTATGGCTACACCTTC.

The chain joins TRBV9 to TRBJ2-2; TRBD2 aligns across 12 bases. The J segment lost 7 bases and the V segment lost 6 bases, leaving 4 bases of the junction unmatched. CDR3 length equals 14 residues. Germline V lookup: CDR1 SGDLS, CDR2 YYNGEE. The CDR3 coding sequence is TGTGCCAGCAAGGGACTAGCGGGTCACGGGGAGCTGTTTTTT. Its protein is CASKGLAGHGELFF. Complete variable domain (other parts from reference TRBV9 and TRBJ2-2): DSGVTQTPKHLITATGQRVTLRCSPRSGDLSVYWYQQSLDQGLQFLIQYYNGEERAKGNILERFSAQQFPDLHSELNLSSLELGDSALYFCASKGLAGHGELFFGEGSRLTVL.

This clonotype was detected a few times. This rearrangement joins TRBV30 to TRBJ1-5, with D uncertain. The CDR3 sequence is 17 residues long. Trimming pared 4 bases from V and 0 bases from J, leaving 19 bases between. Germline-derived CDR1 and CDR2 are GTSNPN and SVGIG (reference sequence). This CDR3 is CAWNWEKGIHSNQPQHF. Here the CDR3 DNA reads TGTGCCTGGAATTGGGAGAAAGGGATTCATAGCAATCAGCCCCAGCATTTT.

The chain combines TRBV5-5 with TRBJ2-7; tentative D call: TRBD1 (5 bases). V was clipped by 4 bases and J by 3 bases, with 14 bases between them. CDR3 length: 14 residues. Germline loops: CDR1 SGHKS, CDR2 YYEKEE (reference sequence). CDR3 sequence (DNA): TGTGCCAGCAGCAGCCTTCCAGGGCGCTACGAGCAGTACTTC. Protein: CASSSLPGRYEQYF.

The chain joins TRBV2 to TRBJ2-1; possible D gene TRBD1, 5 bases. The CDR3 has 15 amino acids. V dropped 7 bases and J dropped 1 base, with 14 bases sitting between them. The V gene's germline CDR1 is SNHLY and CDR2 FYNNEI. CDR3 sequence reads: CASNEQGGSYNEQFF. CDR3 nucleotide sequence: TGTGCCAGCAACGAGCAGGGTGGATCCTACAATGAGCAGTTCTTC.

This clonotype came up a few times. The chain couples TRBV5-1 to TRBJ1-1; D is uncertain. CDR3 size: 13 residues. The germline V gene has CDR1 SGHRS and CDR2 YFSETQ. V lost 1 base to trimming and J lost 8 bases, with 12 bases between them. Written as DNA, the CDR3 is TGCGCCAGCAGCTTGATGGGCCCTCGGGAAGCTTTCTTT. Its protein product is CASSLMGPREAFF.

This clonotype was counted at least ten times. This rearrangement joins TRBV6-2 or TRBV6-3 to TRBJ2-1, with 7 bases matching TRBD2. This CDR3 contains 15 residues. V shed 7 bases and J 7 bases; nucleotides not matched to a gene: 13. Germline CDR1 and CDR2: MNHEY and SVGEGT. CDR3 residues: CASNPRLAPGNEQFF. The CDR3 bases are TGTGCCAGCAACCCCCGACTAGCACCAGGGAATGAGCAGTTCTTC.

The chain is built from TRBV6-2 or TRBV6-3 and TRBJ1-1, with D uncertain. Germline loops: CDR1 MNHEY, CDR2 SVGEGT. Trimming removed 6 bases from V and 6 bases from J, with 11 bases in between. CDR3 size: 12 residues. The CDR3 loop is CASRDVKAEAFF. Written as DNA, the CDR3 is TGTGCCAGCAGGGACGTAAAGGCTGAAGCTTTCTTT.